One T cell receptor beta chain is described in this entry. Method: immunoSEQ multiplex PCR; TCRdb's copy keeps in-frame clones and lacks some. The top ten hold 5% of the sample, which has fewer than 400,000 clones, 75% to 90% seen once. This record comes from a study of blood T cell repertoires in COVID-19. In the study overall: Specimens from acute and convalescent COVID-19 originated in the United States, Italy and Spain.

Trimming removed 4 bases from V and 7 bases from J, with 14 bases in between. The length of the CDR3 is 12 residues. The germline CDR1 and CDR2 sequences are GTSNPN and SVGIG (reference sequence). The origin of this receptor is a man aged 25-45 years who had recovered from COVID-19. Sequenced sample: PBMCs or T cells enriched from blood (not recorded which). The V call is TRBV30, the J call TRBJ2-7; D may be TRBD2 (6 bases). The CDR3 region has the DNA TGTGCCTGGACCCCCGGGGGTAGGGAGCAGTACTTC. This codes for CAWTPGGREQYF.